These T cell receptor beta chains were read from a single sample in a study of CD8 T cells in ankylosing spondylitis. TCRdb processed the 5' RACE reads anew with MiXCR; each CDR3 protein has one entry. The sample has about 280,000 distinct CDR3 sequences, around 20% seen once. Sequencing used blood, either unsorted or a sorted T cell fraction (not recorded which). These receptors were obtained from a male donor with ankylosing spondylitis or in good health (not recorded which). The CDR3 runs from the conserved cysteine through the conserved F or W. D genes are given only for firm matches. Only part of the rows carry a size: once, few, many, or a class if the clone is expanded.

d_call,clone_size,j_call,v_call,cdr3_aa,cdr3_nt
TRBD1,NA,TRBJ1-1,TRBV5-1,CASSLELTGGWGTEAFF,TGCGCCAGCAGCTTGGAACTAACAGGGGGCTGGGGCACTGAAGCTTTCTTT
NA,few,TRBJ2-1,TRBV11-2,CASSKGGGHNEQFF,TGTGCCAGCAGCAAGGGTGGGGGGCACAATGAGCAGTTCTTC
NA,many,TRBJ1-1,TRBV5-1,CASSSWLEGGTEAFF,TGCGCCAGCAGCTCCTGGTTGGAGGGGGGAACTGAAGCTTTCTTT
TRBD1,NA,TRBJ1-6,TRBV30,CAWRVGTENSPLHF,TGTGCCTGGAGGGTGGGGACAGAGAATTCACCCCTCCACTTT
NA,NA,TRBJ2-3,TRBV20-1,CSASSSAGVGTDTQYF,TGCAGTGCTAGTTCATCCGCCGGGGTCGGCACAGATACGCAGTATTTT
NA,few,TRBJ2-3,TRBV2,CATKGASGTDTQYF,TGTGCCACCAAGGGGGCTAGCGGCACAGATACGCAGTATTTT
NA,NA,TRBJ1-6,TRBV10-3,CAISESTNSPLHF,TGTGCCATCAGTGAGTCCACGAATTCACCCCTCCACTTT
NA,NA,TRBJ2-2,TRBV6-5,CASSYSSRIIGELFF,TGTGCCAGCAGTTACTCGTCTAGAATCATCGGGGAGCTGTTTTTT
TRBD2,NA,TRBJ2-1,TRBV28,CASSSGASGRKENEQFF,TGTGCCAGCAGTTCAGGCGCTAGCGGGAGGAAAGAGAATGAGCAGTTCTTC
NA,NA,TRBJ2-3,TRBV21-1,CASSTRGASEDTQYF,TGTGCCAGCAGCACGAGGGGCGCCAGCGAGGATACGCAGTATTTT
NA,NA,TRBJ2-1,TRBV7-8,CAGGAYNEQFF,TGTGCCGGCGGGGCGTACAATGAGCAGTTCTTC
TRBD1,NA,TRBJ1-2,TRBV18,CASSPAGTGANYGYTF,TGTGCCAGCTCACCCGCCGGGACAGGGGCTAACTATGGCTACACCTTC
NA,many,TRBJ1-1,TRBV29-1,CSVVGVHEAFF,TGCAGCGTTGTGGGGGTGCATGAAGCTTTCTTT
TRBD1,NA,TRBJ2-2,TRBV11-2,CASSRTGGTGELFF,TGTGCCAGCAGCCGGACAGGGGGGACCGGGGAGCTGTTTTTT
TRBD2,few,TRBJ2-1,TRBV24-1,CATSDRRASGYNEQFF,TGTGCCACCAGTGACCGGCGAGCTAGCGGGTACAATGAGCAGTTCTTC
NA,few,TRBJ2-1,TRBV6-2/TRBV6-3,CASSHRRLGSNEQFF,TGTGCCAGCAGCCACCGGCGACTAGGTAGTAATGAGCAGTTCTTC
NA,NA,TRBJ2-2,TRBV7-2,CAIRGGTGELFF,TGTGCCATCCGGGGAGGCACCGGGGAGCTGTTTTTT
TRBD1,NA,TRBJ1-2,TRBV10-3,CAIKGRGRPYGYTF,TGTGCCATCAAGGGGAGGGGGCGCCCCTATGGCTACACCTTC
TRBD1,many,TRBJ2-3,TRBV11-2,CASSFAGTGGTDTQYF,TGTGCCAGCAGCTTCGCCGGGACAGGGGGCACAGATACGCAGTATTTT
NA,few,TRBJ2-3,TRBV12-3/TRBV12-4,CASSLRQGIDTQYF,TGTGCCAGCAGTTTAAGGCAGGGGATAGATACGCAGTATTTT
NA,NA,TRBJ1-6,TRBV5-5,CASTATGGRDYSPLHF,TGTGCCAGCACCGCGACCGGGGGCCGGGATTATTCACCCCTCCACTTT
NA,NA,TRBJ1-3,TRBV6-1,CASRPRGPGNTIYF,TGTGCCAGCAGGCCGAGAGGGCCTGGAAACACCATATATTTT
NA,NA,TRBJ2-2,TRBV20-1,CSARDGTRTNTGELFF,TGCAGTGCTAGAGACGGGACAAGAACGAACACCGGGGAGCTGTTTTTT
NA,NA,TRBJ2-1,TRBV20-1,CSAADPGVGYNEQFF,TGCAGTGCTGCTGATCCAGGGGTTGGATACAATGAGCAGTTCTTC
TRBD2,few,TRBJ2-2,TRBV5-1,CASSFPVAGGSNTGELFF,TGCGCCAGCAGCTTCCCTGTAGCGGGAGGCTCTAACACCGGGGAGCTGTTTTTT
TRBD1,NA,TRBJ2-5,TRBV6-2/TRBV6-3,CASHRGRMETQYF,TGTGCCAGCCACAGGGGGCGCATGGAGACCCAGTACTTC